Given below is one T cell receptor (beta chain) in context. Its target is unknown. One entry per CDR3 protein results from TCRdb running MiXCR on the 5' RACE reads. The data hold 1.5 million to 2 million distinct CDR3 sequences, with roughly a third observed a single time. This sample is part of a study of identical twins. V lost 5 bases, J lost 7 bases, and 12 bases lay in between. The CDR3 contains 12 residues. CDR1 is DFQATT, CDR2 SNEGSKA, per germline (reference sequence). The study, taken as a whole, reports: Cross-sectional statistical analysis, not tracking of the same donors, underpinned the conclusions. Reduced insertions were recorded for abundant cord blood beta clonotypes, with no such pattern in memory repertoires. The study found that models underestimated out-of-frame TCR alpha sharing in monozygotic twins.

Sequencing used cord blood. The J gene is TRBJ1-5, the V gene TRBV20-1; D unresolved. This receptor was obtained from a newborn girl in good health. The CDR3 DNA reads as TGCAGTGCTGGCAGGAGCCACCAGCCCCAGCATTTT. It translates to CSAGRSHQPQHF.